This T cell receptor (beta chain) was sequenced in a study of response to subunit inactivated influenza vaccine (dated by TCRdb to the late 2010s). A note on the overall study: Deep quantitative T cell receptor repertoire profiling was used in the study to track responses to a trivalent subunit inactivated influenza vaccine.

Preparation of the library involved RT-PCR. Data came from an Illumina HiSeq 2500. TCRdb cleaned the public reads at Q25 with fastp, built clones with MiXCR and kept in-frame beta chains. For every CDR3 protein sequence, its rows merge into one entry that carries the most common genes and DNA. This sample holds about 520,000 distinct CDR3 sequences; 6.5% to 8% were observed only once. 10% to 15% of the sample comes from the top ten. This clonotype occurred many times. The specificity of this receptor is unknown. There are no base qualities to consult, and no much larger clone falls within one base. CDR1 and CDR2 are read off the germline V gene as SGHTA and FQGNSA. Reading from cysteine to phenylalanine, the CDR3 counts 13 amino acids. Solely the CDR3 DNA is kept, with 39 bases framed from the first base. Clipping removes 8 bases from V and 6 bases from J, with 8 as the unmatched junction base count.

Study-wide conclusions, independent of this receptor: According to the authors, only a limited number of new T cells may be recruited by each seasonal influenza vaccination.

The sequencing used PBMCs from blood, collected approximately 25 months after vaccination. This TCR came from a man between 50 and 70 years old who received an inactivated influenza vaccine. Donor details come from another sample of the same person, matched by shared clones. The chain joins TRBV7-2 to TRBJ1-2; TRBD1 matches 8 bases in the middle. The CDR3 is CASEGQARDGYTF. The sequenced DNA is TGTGCCAGCGAGGGACAGGCGAGGGATGGCTACACCTTC.